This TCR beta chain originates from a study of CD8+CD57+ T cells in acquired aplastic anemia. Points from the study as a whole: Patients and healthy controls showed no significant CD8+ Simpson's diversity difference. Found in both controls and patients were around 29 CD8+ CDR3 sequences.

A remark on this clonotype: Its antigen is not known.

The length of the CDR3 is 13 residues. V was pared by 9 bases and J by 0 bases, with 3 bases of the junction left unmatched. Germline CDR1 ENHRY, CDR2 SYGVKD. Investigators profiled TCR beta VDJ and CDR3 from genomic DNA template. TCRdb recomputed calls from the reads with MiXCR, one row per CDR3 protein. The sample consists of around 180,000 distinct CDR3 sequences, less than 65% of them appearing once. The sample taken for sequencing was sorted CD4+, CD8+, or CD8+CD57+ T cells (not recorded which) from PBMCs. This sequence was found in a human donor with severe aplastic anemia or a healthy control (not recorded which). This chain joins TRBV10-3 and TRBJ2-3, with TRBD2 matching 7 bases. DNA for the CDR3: TGTGCCATACTAGCGACGAGCACAGATACGCAGTATTTT. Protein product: CAILATSTDTQYF.